This TCR beta chain was observed in a study of blood T cell repertoires in COVID-19. In the study overall: PBMCs, B-cell-depleted T cells, or T cells were the source of the cDNA or gDNA that made up the material.

The CDR3 contains 14 residues. V shed 2 bases, J shed 4 bases, and the junction held 3 bases outside the gene matches. CDR1 and CDR2 from the germline V gene are MNHEY and SMNVEV (reference sequence). The assay was immunoSEQ multiplex PCR, and TCRdb's table has in-frame clones only and misses some. The sample holds 200,000 to 250,000 clones; about 92% are singletons and the top ten take about 1.3%. The sequence came from a man aged 25-45 years with acute or convalescent COVID-19. The sequencing input was peripheral blood. The V gene is TRBV27, the J gene TRBJ2-7; 9 bases line up with TRBD1. The CDR3 sequence: CASSLGTGSYEQYF. Here the CDR3 DNA reads TGTGCCAGCAGTTTAGGGACAGGGAGTTACGAGCAGTACTTC.